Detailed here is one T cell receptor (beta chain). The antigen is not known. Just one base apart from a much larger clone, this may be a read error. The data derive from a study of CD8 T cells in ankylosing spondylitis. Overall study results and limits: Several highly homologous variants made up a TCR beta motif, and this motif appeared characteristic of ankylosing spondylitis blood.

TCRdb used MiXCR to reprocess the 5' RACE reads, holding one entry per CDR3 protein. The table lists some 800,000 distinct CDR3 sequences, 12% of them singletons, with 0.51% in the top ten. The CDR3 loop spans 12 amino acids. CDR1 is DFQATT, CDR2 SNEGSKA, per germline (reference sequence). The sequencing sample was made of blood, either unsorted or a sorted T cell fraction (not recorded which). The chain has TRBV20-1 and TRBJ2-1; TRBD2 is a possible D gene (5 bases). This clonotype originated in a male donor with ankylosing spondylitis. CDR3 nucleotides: TGCAGTGCTATAGACTACCTCGATGAGCTGTTCTTC. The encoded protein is CSAIDYLDELFF.